The subject of this entry is one T cell receptor beta chain. Its antigen remains unidentified. Clones were read by immunoSEQ multiplex PCR, and TCRdb kept only the in-frame ones, dropping some. Here the sample spans around 32,000 clones, more than 55% being singletons. The data are from a study of vaccination effects on CD4 cells after COVID-19. Across the study: Following the second dose by a median of 72 days, the post-vaccine samples were obtained. Study-level results: Marked clonal contraction of both clone types appeared late after vaccination.

The V gene lost 3 bases and the J gene lost 0 bases, with 14 bases spanning the gap. Looked up from germline, CDR1 is LNHDA and CDR2 is SQIVND (reference sequence). This CDR3 spans 16 amino acids. ViraFEST used viral peptide pools to expand antigen-specific CD4+ T cells before sequencing. The culture ran for roughly ten days before CD4+ T cells were isolated. Participants each got two BNT162b2 or mRNA-1273 vaccine doses. The culture medium for roughly 1.9 million PBMC per well included 10 IU/ml IL-2 and about 9.9 ug/ml peptides. Cultures had half their medium replaced with IL-2 medium on days 3 and 7.

This sequence originates from a human donor who received a COVID-19 vaccine. The chain recombines TRBV19 with TRBJ1-1, with D uncertain. The starting material was CD4+ T cells from PBMCs cultured with SARS-CoV-2 spike peptides, obtained after COVID-19 vaccination. The CDR3 sequence: CASSIQDGTMNTEAFF. In nucleotides, the CDR3 is TGTGCCAGTAGTATCCAGGATGGCACCATGAACACTGAAGCTTTCTTT.